The 5 T cell receptor beta chains listed next were all sequenced from one sample in a study of blood T cell repertoires in COVID-19. The data were produced by immunoSEQ multiplex PCR, yet TCRdb's version contains in-frame clones alone and is incomplete. The sample holds roughly 200,000 clones, 88% seen once. Sequencing was done on a sample of peripheral blood. These receptors all stem from a man aged 65 to 85 with acute or convalescent COVID-19.

This clone was counted between two and nine times. The gene calls are TRBV6-4 and TRBJ2-1; no clear D. This CDR3 is built from 16 residues. Looked up from germline, CDR1 is MRHNA and CDR2 is SNTAGT. V shed 10 bases and J shed 6 bases, with 25 bases lying between them. CDR3 protein: CATEKDTDPNGNEQFF. The CDR3, as DNA: TGTGCCACCGAGAAGGATACAGACCCTAATGGCAATGAGCAGTTCTTC.

The chain combines TRBV29-1 with TRBJ2-1; 10 nucleotides agree with TRBD1. The V and J ends lost 7 bases and 5 bases, in that order; junction bases with no gene match: 5. The CDR3 extends over 13 amino acids. The germline V gene encodes CDR1 SQVTM and CDR2 ANQGSEA. The CDR3 region is CSGQGAMDNEQFF. CDR3 in DNA: TGCAGCGGACAGGGGGCGATGGACAATGAGCAGTTCTTC.

The chain employs TRBV5-1 and TRBJ2-1; possibly TRBD2 for D (7 bases). The CDR3 sequence is 11 residues long. Trimming took off 5 bases at V and 10 bases at J, with 10 bases between the two ends. Germline V lookup: CDR1 SGHRS, CDR2 YFSETQ. In DNA, the CDR3 is TGCGCCAGCAGGGGGGGGGCAGAGCAGTTCTTC. Its protein product is CASRGGAEQFF.

V usage is TRBV4-3 and J usage is TRBJ2-2; 12 nucleotides match TRBD2. The length of the CDR3 is 16 residues. Germline lookup yields CDR1 LGHNA and CDR2 YSLEER. Unmatched junction bases numbered 2, after V lost 4 bases and J lost 2 bases. The CDR3 spells CASSRGLAGNTGELFF. CDR3 sequence (DNA): TGCGCCAGCAGCCGCGGACTAGCGGGAAACACCGGGGAGCTGTTTTTT.

The chain recombines TRBV28 with TRBJ2-6; D is perhaps TRBD2 (6 bases). V lost 5 bases and J lost 4, with 9 bases in between. CDR1 MDHEN and CDR2 SYDVKM come from the germline V gene. The length of the CDR3 is 14 residues. CDR3 DNA sequence: TGTGCCAGCAGTACGGGGGTCGGGGCCAACGTCCTGACTTTC. It specifies CASSTGVGANVLTF.